These T cell receptor beta chains were read from a single sample in a study of OX40 agonist ivuxolimab in advanced cancers. Clones were sequenced by immunoSEQ multiplex PCR, and TCRdb holds only the in-frame ones, with some missing. Of more than 45,000 clones in the sample, 83% were seen once. The specimen was CD4+ or CD8+ T cells sorted from blood, collected in a trial of the OX40 agonist ivuxolimab. All receptors derive from an adult with an advanced solid tumor such as melanoma, head and neck, liver or kidney cancer. Each CDR3 is given with its conserved first and last residue. Fields, in order: CDR3 protein, CDR3 DNA, D gene, clone size, J gene, V gene. The D gene is left open where the match is weak. A clone size is listed for some rows: how often the clone was seen (once, few, many), or a class if it is expanded.

CDR3aa: CVSSLGTGGVNEQFF
CDR3nt: TGTGTCAGCAGCTTAGGGACAGGGGGAGTCAATGAGCAGTTCTTC
d_gene: TRBD1
abundance: .
j_gene: TRBJ2-1
v_gene: TRBV7-2

CDR3aa: CATAVTRGTDTQYF
CDR3nt: TGTGCCACCGCCGTGACTCGTGGCACAGATACGCAGTATTTT
d_gene: .
abundance: once
j_gene: TRBJ2-3
v_gene: TRBV15

CDR3aa: CASLRDRGPETQYF
CDR3nt: TGTGCCAGCCTCCGGGACAGGGGTCCGGAGACCCAGTACTTC
d_gene: TRBD1
abundance: .
j_gene: TRBJ2-5
v_gene: TRBV6-1

CDR3aa: CATGGQGPLNQPQHF
CDR3nt: TGTGCCACCGGCGGACAGGGCCCCCTAAATCAGCCCCAGCATTTT
d_gene: TRBD1
abundance: once
j_gene: TRBJ1-5
v_gene: TRBV6-1

CDR3aa: CASSVGASAGLFGGGALSYNEQFF
CDR3nt: TGTGCCAGCAGCGTAGGGGCCTCGGCGGGTCTATTTGGCGGGGGGGCCCTGTCCTACAATGAGCAGTTCTTC
d_gene: TRBD2
abundance: .
j_gene: TRBJ2-1
v_gene: TRBV9

CDR3aa: CASSRGHYSNQPQHF
CDR3nt: TGTGCCAGCAGCCGGGGCCACTATAGCAATCAGCCCCAGCATTTT
d_gene: .
abundance: .
j_gene: TRBJ1-5
v_gene: TRBV7-2

CDR3aa: CASSLGPSYNEQFF
CDR3nt: TGTGCCAGCAGCTTGGGTCCCTCCTACAATGAGCAGTTCTTC
d_gene: .
abundance: once
j_gene: TRBJ2-1
v_gene: TRBV5-4

CDR3aa: CASSLARPAGGIYEQYF
CDR3nt: TGTGCCAGCAGCTTAGCGCGACCAGCGGGGGGGATCTACGAGCAGTACTTC
d_gene: TRBD2
abundance: .
j_gene: TRBJ2-7
v_gene: TRBV7-2

CDR3aa: CASSRVAGAYEQYF
CDR3nt: TGTGCCAGCAGCCGGGTGGCAGGAGCCTACGAGCAGTACTTC
d_gene: .
abundance: .
j_gene: TRBJ2-7
v_gene: TRBV11-2

CDR3aa: CASSLDLASGGRNEQYF
CDR3nt: TGTGCCAGCAGCTTAGATCTGGCCAGCGGGGGGCGGAACGAGCAGTACTTC
d_gene: TRBD2
abundance: .
j_gene: TRBJ2-7
v_gene: TRBV11-2

CDR3aa: CASRISPKQETQYF
CDR3nt: TGCGCCAGCAGGATTTCACCGAAACAAGAGACCCAGTACTTC
d_gene: .
abundance: .
j_gene: TRBJ2-5
v_gene: TRBV4-1

CDR3aa: CASSLYSENTEAFF
CDR3nt: TGTGCCAGCAGTTTATATTCGGAGAACACTGAAGCTTTCTTT
d_gene: .
abundance: few
j_gene: TRBJ1-1
v_gene: TRBV28

CDR3aa: CASSKTGDPNYGYTF
CDR3nt: TGTGCCAGCAGCAAGACAGGGGACCCTAACTATGGCTACACCTTC
d_gene: TRBD1
abundance: .
j_gene: TRBJ1-2
v_gene: TRBV5-8

CDR3aa: CASSVGFTGELFF
CDR3nt: TGTGCCAGCAGCGTAGGGTTCACCGGGGAGCTGTTTTTT
d_gene: .
abundance: few
j_gene: TRBJ2-2
v_gene: TRBV9

CDR3aa: CASSLDHRRTDTQYF
CDR3nt: TGTGCCAGCAGCTTGGATCACAGGCGCACAGATACGCAGTATTTT
d_gene: .
abundance: .
j_gene: TRBJ2-3
v_gene: TRBV5-6

CDR3aa: CASSQGTSGGASTDTQYF
CDR3nt: TGCGCCAGCAGCCAGGGGACTAGCGGGGGTGCTAGCACAGATACGCAGTATTTT
d_gene: TRBD2
abundance: .
j_gene: TRBJ2-3
v_gene: TRBV4-1

CDR3aa: CASSQDPSGQGAKDGYTF
CDR3nt: TGCGCCAGCAGCCAAGATCCTTCGGGACAGGGGGCTAAGGATGGCTACACCTTC
d_gene: TRBD1
abundance: .
j_gene: TRBJ1-2
v_gene: TRBV4-3

CDR3aa: CASGLIPLKGPEAFF
CDR3nt: TGTGCTAGTGGTTTGATTCCACTTAAGGGTCCTGAAGCTTTCTTT
d_gene: .
abundance: .
j_gene: TRBJ1-1
v_gene: TRBV12-5

CDR3aa: CASSLETGGGEAFF
CDR3nt: TGTGCCAGCAGCTTAGAGACAGGGGGAGGTGAAGCTTTCTTT
d_gene: TRBD1
abundance: .
j_gene: TRBJ1-1
v_gene: TRBV7-9

CDR3aa: CSDRDYPFADTQYF
CDR3nt: TGCAGCGACCGGGACTACCCATTTGCAGATACGCAGTATTTT
d_gene: TRBD2
abundance: .
j_gene: TRBJ2-3
v_gene: TRBV29-1

CDR3aa: CASSFGQGSGNTEAFF
CDR3nt: TGCGCCAGCAGCTTCGGACAGGGCTCTGGGAACACTGAAGCTTTCTTT
d_gene: TRBD1
abundance: .
j_gene: TRBJ1-1
v_gene: TRBV5-1